This T cell receptor beta chain was identified in a study of T cell responses to AZD1222 COVID-19 vaccine. TCRdb's copy holds only in-frame clones and misses some; the assay was immunoSEQ multiplex PCR. The table includes about 270,000 clones, almost 95% detected once. Looked up from germline, CDR1 is KGHSH and CDR2 is LQKENI. Trimming at V came to 0 bases and at J to 5 bases, leaving 5 bases not matched to a gene. The CDR3 is 15 amino acids. The J gene is TRBJ1-1, the V gene TRBV18, with TRBD1 identical over 8 bases. This TCR came from an adult who received the AZD1222 COVID-19 vaccine. This material consisted of peripheral blood, taken 28 days after the second AZD1222 dose. CDR3 DNA sequence: TGTGCCAGCTCACCACCTCCCAGGGGGCAGACTGAAGCTTTCTTT. It codes for CASSPPPRGQTEAFF. The complete variable domain, with remaining parts taken from reference TRBV18 and TRBJ1-1, reads NAGVMQNPRHLVRRRGQEARLRCSPMKGHSHVYWYRQLPEEGLKFMVYLQKENIIDESGMPKERFSAEFPKEGPSILRIQQVVRGDSAAYFCASSPPPRGQTEAFFGQGTRLTVV.